Sequencing of this T cell receptor (beta chain) was carried out in a study of T cells in Graves' hyperthyroidism and ophthalmopathy. Study-level findings and limits: Ophthalmopathy, as predicted by the model, came a median approximately 5.9 months after the prediction. Most thyroid clonotypes that were expanded above 0.001 also turned up in blood.

The study excluded patients with uncontrolled infection, other autoimmune disease, pregnancy or lactation. As to this clonotype: Its antigen remains unknown. With a much larger clone just one base away, this may be a read error.

RNA transcripts yielded amplified TCR beta CDR3 regions. HTBI primers were the set used in a first-round RT-PCR of the TCR CDR3. TCRdb passed the multiplex PCR reads through MiXCR, listing each CDR3 protein once. The sample lists a few hundred thousand distinct CDR3 sequences; 15% to 20% were seen once. The source material was blood. The clonotype originates from a woman aged 35 to 49 with Graves' ophthalmopathy.

DNA for the CDR3: TGTGCCGCCTCCGGGACAGGGGCGGTTCGTGGCAATCAGCCCCGGCATTTT. It codes for CAASGTGAVRGNQPRHF. This chain uses TRBV6-1 with TRBJ1-5; 10 positions agree with TRBD1. Germline CDR1 reads MNHNS; CDR2 reads SASEGT. The CDR3 sequence is 17 residues long.